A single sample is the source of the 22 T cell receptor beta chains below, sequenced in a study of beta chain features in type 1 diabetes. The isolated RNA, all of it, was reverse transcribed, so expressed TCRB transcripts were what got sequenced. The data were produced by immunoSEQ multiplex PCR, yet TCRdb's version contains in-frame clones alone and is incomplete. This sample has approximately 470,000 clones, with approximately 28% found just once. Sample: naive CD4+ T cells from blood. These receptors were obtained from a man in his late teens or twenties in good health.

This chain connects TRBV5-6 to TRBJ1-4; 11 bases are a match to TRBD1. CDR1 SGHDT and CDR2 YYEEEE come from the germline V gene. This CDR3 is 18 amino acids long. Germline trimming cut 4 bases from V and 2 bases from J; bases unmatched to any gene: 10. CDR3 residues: CASSPFGQGASTNEKLFF. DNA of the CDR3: TGTGCCAGCAGCCCCTTTGGACAGGGGGCTTCGACTAATGAAAAACTGTTTTTT.

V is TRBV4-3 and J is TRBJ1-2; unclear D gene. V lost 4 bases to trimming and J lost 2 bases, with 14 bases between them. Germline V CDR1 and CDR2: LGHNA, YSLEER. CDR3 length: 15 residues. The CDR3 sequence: CASSPTVGYNYGYTF. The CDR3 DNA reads TGCGCCAGCAGCCCAACGGTGGGCTACAACTATGGCTACACCTTC.

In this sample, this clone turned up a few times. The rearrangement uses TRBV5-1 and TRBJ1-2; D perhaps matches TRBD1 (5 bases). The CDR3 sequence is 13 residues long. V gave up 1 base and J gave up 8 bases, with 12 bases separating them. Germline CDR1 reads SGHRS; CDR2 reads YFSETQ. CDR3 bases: TGCGCCAGCAGCTTGACAGGCCCTTCGGGCTACACCTTC. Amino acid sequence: CASSLTGPSGYTF. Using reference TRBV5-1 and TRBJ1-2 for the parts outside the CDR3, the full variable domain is KAGVTQTPRYLIKTRGQQVTLSCSPISGHRSVSWYQQTPGQGLQFLFEYFSETQRNKGNFPGRFSGRQFSNSRSEMNVSTLELGDSALYLCASSLTGPSGYTFGSGTRLTVV.

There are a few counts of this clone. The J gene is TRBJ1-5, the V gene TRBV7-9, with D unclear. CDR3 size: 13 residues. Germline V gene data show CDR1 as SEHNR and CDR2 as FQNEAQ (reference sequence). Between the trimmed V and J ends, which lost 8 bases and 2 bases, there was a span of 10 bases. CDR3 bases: TGTGCCAGCGGATATCTTGGCAATCAGCCCCAGCATTTT. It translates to CASGYLGNQPQHF.

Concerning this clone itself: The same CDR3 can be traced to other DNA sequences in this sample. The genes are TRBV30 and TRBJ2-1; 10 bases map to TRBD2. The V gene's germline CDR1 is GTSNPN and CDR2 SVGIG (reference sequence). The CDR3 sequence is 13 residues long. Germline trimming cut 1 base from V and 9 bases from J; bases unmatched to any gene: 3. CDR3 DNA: TGTGCCTGGAGTGGGCTAGCGGGGGTTGAGCAGTTCTTC. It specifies CAWSGLAGVEQFF. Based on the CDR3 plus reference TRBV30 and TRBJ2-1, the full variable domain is SQTIHQWPATLVQPVGSPLSLECTVEGTSNPNLYWYRQAAGRGLQLLFYSVGIGQISSEVPQNLSASRPQDRQFILSSKKLLLSDSGFYLCAWSGLAGVEQFFGPGTRLTVL.

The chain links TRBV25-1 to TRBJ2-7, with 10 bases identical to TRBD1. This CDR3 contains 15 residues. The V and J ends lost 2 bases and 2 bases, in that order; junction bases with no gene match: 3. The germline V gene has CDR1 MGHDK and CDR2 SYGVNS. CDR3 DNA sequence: TGTGCCAGCAGTGAAAGGACAGGGGGGACCTACGAGCAGTACTTC. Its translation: CASSERTGGTYEQYF.

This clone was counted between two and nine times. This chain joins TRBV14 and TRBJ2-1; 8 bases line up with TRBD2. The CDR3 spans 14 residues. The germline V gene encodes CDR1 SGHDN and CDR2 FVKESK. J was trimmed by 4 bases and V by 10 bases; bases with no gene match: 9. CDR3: CAIEKLAAYNEQFF. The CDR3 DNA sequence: TGTGCCATCGAGAAACTAGCGGCGTACAATGAGCAGTTCTTC.

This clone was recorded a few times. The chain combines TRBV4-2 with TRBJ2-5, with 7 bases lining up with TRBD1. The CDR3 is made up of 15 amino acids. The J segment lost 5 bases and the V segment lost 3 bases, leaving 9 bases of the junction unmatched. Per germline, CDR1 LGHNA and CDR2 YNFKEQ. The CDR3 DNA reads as TGTGCCAGCAGCCACCCCGACAGGGCAGGGGAGACCCAGTACTTC. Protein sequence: CASSHPDRAGETQYF.

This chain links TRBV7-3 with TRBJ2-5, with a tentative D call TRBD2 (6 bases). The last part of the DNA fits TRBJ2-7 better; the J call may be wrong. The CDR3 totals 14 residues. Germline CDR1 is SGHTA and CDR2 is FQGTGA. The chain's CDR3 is CASSRDSPSYEQYF. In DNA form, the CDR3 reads TGTGCCAGCAGCCGGGACTCGCCCTCCTACGAGCAGTACTTC.

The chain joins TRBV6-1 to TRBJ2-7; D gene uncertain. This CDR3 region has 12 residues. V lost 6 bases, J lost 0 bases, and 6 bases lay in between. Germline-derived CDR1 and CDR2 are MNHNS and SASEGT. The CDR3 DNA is TGTGCCAGCAGGACGGCCTCCTACGAGCAGTACTTC. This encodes CASRTASYEQYF.

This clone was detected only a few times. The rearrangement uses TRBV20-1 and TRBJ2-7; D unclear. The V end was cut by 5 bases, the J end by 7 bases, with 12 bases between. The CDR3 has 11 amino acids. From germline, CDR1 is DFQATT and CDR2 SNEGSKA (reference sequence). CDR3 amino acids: CSAPIPGEQYF. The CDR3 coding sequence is TGCAGTGCTCCCATCCCCGGGGAGCAGTACTTC.

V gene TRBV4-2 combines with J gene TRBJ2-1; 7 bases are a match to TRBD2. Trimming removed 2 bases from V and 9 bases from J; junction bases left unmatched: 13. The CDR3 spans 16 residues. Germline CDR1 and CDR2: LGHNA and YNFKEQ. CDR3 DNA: TGTGCCAGCAGCCAAAAAGGGGCGGGAGACTGGGTTGAGCAGTTCTTC. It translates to CASSQKGAGDWVEQFF.

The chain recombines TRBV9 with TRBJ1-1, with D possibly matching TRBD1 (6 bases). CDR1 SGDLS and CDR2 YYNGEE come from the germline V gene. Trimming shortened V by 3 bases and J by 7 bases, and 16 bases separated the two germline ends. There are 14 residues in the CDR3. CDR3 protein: CASSARRTDIEAFF. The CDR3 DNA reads TGTGCCAGCAGCGCCCGACGGACAGACATTGAAGCTTTCTTT. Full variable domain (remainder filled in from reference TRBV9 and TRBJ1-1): DSGVTQTPKHLITATGQRVTLRCSPRSGDLSVYWYQQSLDQGLQFLIQYYNGEERAKGNILERFSAQQFPDLHSELNLSSLELGDSALYFCASSARRTDIEAFFGQGTRLTVV.

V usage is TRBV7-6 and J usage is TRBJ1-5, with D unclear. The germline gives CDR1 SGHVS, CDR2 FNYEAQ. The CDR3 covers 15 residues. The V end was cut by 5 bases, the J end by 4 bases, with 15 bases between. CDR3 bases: TGTGCCAGCAGCCTAGAAATGGGAAGGAATCAGCCCCAGCATTTT. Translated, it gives CASSLEMGRNQPQHF.

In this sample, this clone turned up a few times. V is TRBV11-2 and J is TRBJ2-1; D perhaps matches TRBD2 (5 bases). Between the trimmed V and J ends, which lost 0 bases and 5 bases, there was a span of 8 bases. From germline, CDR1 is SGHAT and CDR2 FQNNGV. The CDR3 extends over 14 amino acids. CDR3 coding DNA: TGTGCCAGCAGCTTAGAAGACTACAACAATGAGCAGTTCTTC. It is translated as CASSLEDYNNEQFF.

The DNA of the CDR3 is TGTGCCAGCAGTTCAGCCTCCTACGAGCAGTACTTC. This encodes CASSSASYEQYF. The chain uses TRBV28 and TRBJ2-7; D uncertain. Germline V gene lookup returns CDR1 MDHEN and CDR2 SYDVKM. This CDR3 region has 12 residues. V was shortened by 4 bases and J by 0 bases, with 4 bases between the two germline ends.

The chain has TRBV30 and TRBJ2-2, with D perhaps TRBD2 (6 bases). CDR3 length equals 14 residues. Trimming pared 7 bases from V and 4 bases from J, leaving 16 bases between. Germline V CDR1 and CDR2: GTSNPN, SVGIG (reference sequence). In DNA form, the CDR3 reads TGTGCCTCCGGAGGGCAGAAGGTCACCGGGGAGCTGTTTTTT. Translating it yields CASGGQKVTGELFF.

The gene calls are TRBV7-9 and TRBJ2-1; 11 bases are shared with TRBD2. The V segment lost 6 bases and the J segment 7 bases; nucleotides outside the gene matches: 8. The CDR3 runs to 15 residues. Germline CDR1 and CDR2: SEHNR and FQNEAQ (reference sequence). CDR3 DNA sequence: TGTGCCAGCAGTTCACTAGCGGGAGATGGGAATGAGCAGTTCTTC. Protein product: CASSSLAGDGNEQFF.

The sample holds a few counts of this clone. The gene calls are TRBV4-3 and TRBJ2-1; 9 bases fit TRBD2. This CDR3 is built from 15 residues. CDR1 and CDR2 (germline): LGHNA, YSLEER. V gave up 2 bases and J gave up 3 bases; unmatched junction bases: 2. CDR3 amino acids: CASSQRLADYNEQFF. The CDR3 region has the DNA TGCGCCAGCAGCCAACGACTAGCGGACTACAATGAGCAGTTCTTC.

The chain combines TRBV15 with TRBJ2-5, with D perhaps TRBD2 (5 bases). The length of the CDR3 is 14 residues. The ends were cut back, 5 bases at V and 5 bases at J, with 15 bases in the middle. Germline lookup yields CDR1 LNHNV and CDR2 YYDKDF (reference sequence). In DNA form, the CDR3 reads TGTGCCACCAGCTCGGGGTATAAGGAGGAGACCCAGTACTTC. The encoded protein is CATSSGYKEETQYF.

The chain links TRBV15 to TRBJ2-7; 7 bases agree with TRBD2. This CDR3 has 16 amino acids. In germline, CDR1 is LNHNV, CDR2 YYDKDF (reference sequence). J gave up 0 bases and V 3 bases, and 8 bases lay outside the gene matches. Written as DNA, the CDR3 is TGTGCCACCAGCAGGACATCGACTAGCAGCTCCTACGAGCAGTACTTC. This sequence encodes CATSRTSTSSSYEQYF.

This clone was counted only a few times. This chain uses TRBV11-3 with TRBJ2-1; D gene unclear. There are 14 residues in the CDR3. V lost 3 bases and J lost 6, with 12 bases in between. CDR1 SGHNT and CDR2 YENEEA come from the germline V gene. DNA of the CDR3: TGTGCCAGCAGCTTCCTGTCCTCTCTCAATGAGCAGTTCTTC. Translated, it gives CASSFLSSLNEQFF.